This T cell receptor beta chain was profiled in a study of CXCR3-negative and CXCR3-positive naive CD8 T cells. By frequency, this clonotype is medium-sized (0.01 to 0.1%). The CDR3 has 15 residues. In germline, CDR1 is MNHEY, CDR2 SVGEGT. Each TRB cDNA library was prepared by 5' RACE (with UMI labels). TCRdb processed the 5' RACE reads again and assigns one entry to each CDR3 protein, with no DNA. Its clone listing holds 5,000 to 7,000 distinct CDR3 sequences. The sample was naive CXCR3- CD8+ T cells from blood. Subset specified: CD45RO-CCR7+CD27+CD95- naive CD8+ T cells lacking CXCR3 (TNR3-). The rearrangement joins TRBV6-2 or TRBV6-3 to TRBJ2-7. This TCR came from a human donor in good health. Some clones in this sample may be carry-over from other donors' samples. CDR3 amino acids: CASSQGWTDAYEQYF.